One TCR beta chain is described in this entry. Germline assignment: CDR1 LGHNA and CDR2 YNFKEQ. The length of the CDR3 is 15 residues. V lost 0 bases and J 1 base, leaving 7 bases between the germline ends. A total of 1 to 8 samples per patient were collected pretreatment and on-treatment. This specimen comes from a study of PD-L1 blockade in urothelial cancer. Generated by immunoSEQ multiplex PCR, the TCRdb table keeps only in-frame clones and is missing some. The repertoire holds roughly 39,000 clones, with roughly 89% as singletons. The sequenced sample was PBMCs, obtained around atezolizumab (anti-PD-L1) treatment. The source is a man aged 55 to 69 with urothelial cancer. This rearrangement joins TRBV4-2 to TRBJ1-5, with D perhaps TRBD1 (6 bases). CDR3 nucleotides: TGTGCCAGCAGCCAAGAGACAGGAAGCAATCAGCCCCAGCATTTT. Protein product: CASSQETGSNQPQHF.